These T cell receptor beta chains were read from a single sample in a study of siplizumab effects on memory and regulatory T cells. Sequencing was performed with immunoSEQ multiplex PCR; in TCRdb, only in-frame clones are kept and a portion is missing. The repertoire holds 100,000 or so clones, with 94% as singletons. Material: non-Treg CD4+ T cells sorted from blood. These receptor sequences come from a human donor in good health. CDR3s include the opening cysteine and the closing phenylalanine or tryptophan. The D gene is left open where the match is weak. Rows may omit the clone size; those that give it use once, few, many or a size class.

TRBJ2-7 | TRBV27 | TRBD1 | NA | TGTGCCAGCAGTTTATTCGAACCGGGACAGGGTCCCTACGAGCAGTACTTC | CASSLFEPGQGPYEQYF
TRBJ2-7 | TRBV5-1 | NA | NA | TGCGCCAGCAGCACGTCTATTTTCTACGAGCAGTACTTC | CASSTSIFYEQYF
TRBJ2-7 | TRBV4-1 | TRBD1 | NA | TGCGCCAGCAGCCCCCAGACAGGGAGTGTGTACGAGCAGTACTTC | CASSPQTGSVYEQYF
TRBJ2-5 | TRBV27 | TRBD1 | NA | TGTGCCAGCAGTTCGCAGACAGGGGCCCAAGAGACCCAGTACTTC | CASSSQTGAQETQYF
TRBJ1-1 | TRBV2 | TRBD1 | NA | TGTGCCAGCACCTTACAGGGGATCGACACTGAAGCTTTCTTT | CASTLQGIDTEAFF
TRBJ2-7 | TRBV5-1 | TRBD2 | once | TGCGCCAGCGCCACTCTTAGCGGGAGCACTACCGAGCAGTACTTC | CASATLSGSTTEQYF
TRBJ2-1 | TRBV11-2 | NA | NA | TGTGCCAGCAGCTTAGATCTAGGTGAGCAGTTCTTC | CASSLDLGEQFF
TRBJ2-5 | TRBV7-9 | NA | NA | TGTGCCAGCAGCTTAGGCGGACAGCCTGAAGAGACCCAGTACTTC | CASSLGGQPEETQYF
TRBJ2-1 | TRBV29-1 | TRBD2 | NA | TGCAGCGTCAACGAGGCTAGCGGATACAATGAGCAGTTCTTC | CSVNEASGYNEQFF
TRBJ2-1 | TRBV4-1 | TRBD2 | NA | TGCGCCAGCAGCTTCCGGACTAGCGTTCTGTACAATGAGCAGTTCTTC | CASSFRTSVLYNEQFF
TRBJ2-1 | TRBV11-1 | TRBD2 | once | TGTGCCAGCAGCTTAGGGCTAGCGGGAGTCGGCGATGAGCAGTTCTTC | CASSLGLAGVGDEQFF
TRBJ2-3 | TRBV10-1 | NA | NA | TGCGCCAGCAGTACCAGCGTGGGGGCAGATACGCAGTATTTT | CASSTSVGADTQYF
TRBJ2-2 | TRBV19 | NA | NA | TGTGCCAGTAGTATAGCAGGGGAGCTGTTTTTT | CASSIAGELFF
TRBJ1-1 | TRBV29-1 | NA | NA | TGCAGCGTGGGCCCTGGGGGGGGTGGGAACACTGAAGCTTTCTTT | CSVGPGGGGNTEAFF
TRBJ2-7 | TRBV20-1 | NA | NA | TGCAGTGCCCCAAAAGAGGCGGAGTACTTC | CSAPKEAEYF
TRBJ2-2 | TRBV6-4 | TRBD1 | NA | TGTGCCAGCAGGCAGACAGGGGCGAACACCGGGGAGCTGTTTTTT | CASRQTGANTGELFF
TRBJ1-5 | TRBV6-5 | TRBD1 | NA | TGTGCCAGCCGGACAGGGAACAATCAGCCCCAGCATTTT | CASRTGNNQPQHF
TRBJ2-5 | TRBV7-6 | NA | NA | TGTGCCAGCAGCTTAGCCGGGACGACGGGCGGAGAGACCCAGTACTTC | CASSLAGTTGGETQYF
TRBJ2-7 | TRBV20-1 | NA | NA | TGCAGTGCTATCGTGAACGACGAGCAGTACTTC | CSAIVNDEQYF
TRBJ2-5 | TRBV5-1 | NA | once | TGCGCCAGCAGCCCCCGGGGGTCTGGGGAGACCCAGTACTTC | CASSPRGSGETQYF
TRBJ1-2 | TRBV19 | TRBD1 | NA | TGTGCCAGTACAACAGGGGGCGCGGGCTATGGCTACACCTTC | CASTTGGAGYGYTF
TRBJ2-7 | TRBV6-6 | TRBD2 | NA | TGTGCCAGCAGTTATGGGACTAGCGGGAGATTAAACGAGCAGTACTTC | CASSYGTSGRLNEQYF
TRBJ1-3 | TRBV7-9 | NA | NA | TGTGCCAGCAGCTCCTCCGGGGCTTTCCAGCACACCATATATTTT | CASSSSGAFQHTIYF
TRBJ2-3 | TRBV29-1 | NA | NA | TGCAGCCCCCGGCGGCGGACAGATACGCAGTATTTT | CSPRRRTDTQYF
TRBJ2-7 | TRBV5-4 | NA | NA | TGTGCCAGCAGCCTGGTTGGGGACCACGAGCAGTACTTC | CASSLVGDHEQYF
TRBJ2-2 | TRBV5-5 | NA | NA | TGTGCCAGCAGCTCAGAACCTACTAGCTCCGGGGAGCTGTTTTTT | CASSSEPTSSGELFF
TRBJ2-1 | TRBV5-4 | TRBD1 | NA | TGTGCCAGCAGCCGGGGACAGGACAATGAGCAGTTCTTC | CASSRGQDNEQFF
TRBJ2-5 | TRBV5-1 | TRBD2 | NA | TGCGCCAGCAGCTTGTCCCGCCGTGGTAGCGGGCAAGAGACCCAGTACTTC | CASSLSRRGSGQETQYF
TRBJ1-1 | TRBV10-1 | NA | NA | TGCGCCAGCAGTGAGTCGGGCACTGAAGCTTTCTTT | CASSESGTEAFF